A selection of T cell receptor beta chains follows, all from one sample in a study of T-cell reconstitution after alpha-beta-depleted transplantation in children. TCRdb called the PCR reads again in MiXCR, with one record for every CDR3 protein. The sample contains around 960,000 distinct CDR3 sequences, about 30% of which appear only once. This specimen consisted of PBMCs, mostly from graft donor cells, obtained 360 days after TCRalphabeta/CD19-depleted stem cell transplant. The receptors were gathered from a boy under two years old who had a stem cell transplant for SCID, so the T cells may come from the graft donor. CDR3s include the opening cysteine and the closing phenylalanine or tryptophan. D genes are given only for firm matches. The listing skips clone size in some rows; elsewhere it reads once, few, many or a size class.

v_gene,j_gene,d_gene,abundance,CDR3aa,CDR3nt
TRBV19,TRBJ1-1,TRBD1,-,CASSSHAPQGYTEAFF,TGTGCCAGTAGTTCTCACGCGCCACAGGGGTACACTGAAGCTTTCTTT
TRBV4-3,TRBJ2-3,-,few,CASSQAPQGLPDTQYF,TGCGCCAGCAGCCAAGCACCGCAGGGTCTGCCAGATACGCAGTATTTT
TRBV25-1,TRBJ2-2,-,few,CASPQGWTENTGELFF,TGTGCCAGCCCCCAGGGGTGGACAGAGAACACCGGGGAGCTGTTTTTT
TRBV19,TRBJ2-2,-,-,CASRGRTSAPGELFF,TGTGCCAGTAGGGGCCGGACTTCTGCACCCGGGGAGCTGTTTTTT
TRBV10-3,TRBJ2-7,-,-,CATNGGDTYEQYF,TGTGCCACTAACGGAGGGGACACTTACGAGCAGTACTTC
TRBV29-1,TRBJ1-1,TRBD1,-,CSVRTGHTEAFF,TGCAGCGTGAGGACAGGGCACACTGAAGCTTTCTTT
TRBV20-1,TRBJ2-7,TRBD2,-,CSARKAGGAYEQYF,TGCAGTGCTAGAAAAGCGGGGGGGGCTTACGAGCAGTACTTC
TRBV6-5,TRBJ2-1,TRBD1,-,CASSYPGPRDRGPHEQFF,TGTGCCAGCAGTTACCCGGGGCCTCGGGACAGGGGCCCCCATGAGCAGTTCTTC
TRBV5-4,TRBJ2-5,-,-,CASSLAHLVRRASKETQYF,TGTGCCAGCAGCTTGGCCCACCTCGTTCGCCGGGCGTCGAAAGAGACCCAGTACTTC
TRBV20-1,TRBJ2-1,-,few,CSASGREQFF,TGCAGTGCTAGTGGACGTGAGCAGTTCTTC
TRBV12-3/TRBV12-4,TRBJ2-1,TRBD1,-,CASSLVFRDRGSNEQFF,TGTGCCAGCAGTTTAGTTTTTAGGGACAGGGGGTCAAATGAGCAGTTCTTC
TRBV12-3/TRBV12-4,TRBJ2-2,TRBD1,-,CASSRWTGDFRNTGELFF,TGTGCCAGCAGTCGATGGACAGGGGATTTTAGGAACACCGGGGAGCTGTTTTTT
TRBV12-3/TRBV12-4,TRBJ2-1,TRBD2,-,CASSLGLLAGGLPLSSYNEQFF,TGTGCCAGCAGTTTAGGGTTACTAGCGGGGGGCCTCCCTCTTAGCTCCTACAATGAGCAGTTCTTC
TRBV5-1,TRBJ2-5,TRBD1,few,CASSQDRGKTQYF,TGCGCCAGCAGCCAGGACAGGGGAAAGACCCAGTACTTC
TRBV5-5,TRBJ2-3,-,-,CASSFGPTPGTDTQYF,TGTGCCAGCAGCTTTGGGCCTACTCCGGGCACAGATACGCAGTATTTT
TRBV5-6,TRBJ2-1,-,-,CASSFGDLNNEQFF,TGTGCCAGCAGCTTCGGGGACCTAAACAATGAGCAGTTCTTC
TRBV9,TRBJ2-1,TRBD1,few,CASSPQQGLSYNEQFF,TGTGCCAGCAGCCCCCAACAGGGGTTATCCTACAATGAGCAGTTCTTC
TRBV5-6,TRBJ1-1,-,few,CASSPDTGGTEAFF,TGTGCCAGCAGCCCTGACACAGGAGGAACTGAAGCTTTCTTT
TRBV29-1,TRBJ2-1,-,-,CSVEPLWGEQFF,TGCAGCGTTGAACCTCTGTGGGGTGAGCAGTTCTTC
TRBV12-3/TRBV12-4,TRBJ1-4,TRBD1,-,CASSLVGAGGLEKLFF,TGTGCCAGCAGTTTAGTAGGGGCAGGGGGTCTCGAAAAACTGTTTTTT
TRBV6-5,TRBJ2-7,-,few,CASSYREGAYEQYF,TGTGCCAGCAGTTACAGGGAGGGGGCCTACGAGCAGTACTTC
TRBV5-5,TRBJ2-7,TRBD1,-,CASSPGQGLDRYEQYF,TGTGCCAGCAGCCCAGGACAGGGGCTGGACAGATACGAGCAGTACTTC
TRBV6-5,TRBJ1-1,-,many,CASSYSTDYTEAFF,TGTGCCAGCAGTTACTCCACAGACTACACTGAAGCTTTCTTT
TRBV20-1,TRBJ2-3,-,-,CSARWMSPDTQYF,TGCAGTGCTAGATGGATGAGCCCAGATACGCAGTATTTT
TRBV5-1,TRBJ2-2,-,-,CASSQFRQENTGELFF,TGCGCCAGCAGCCAATTTCGACAGGAGAACACCGGGGAGCTGTTTTTT
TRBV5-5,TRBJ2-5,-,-,CASSSTGSPKETQYF,TGTGCCAGCAGCTCCACGGGAAGTCCAAAAGAGACCCAGTACTTC
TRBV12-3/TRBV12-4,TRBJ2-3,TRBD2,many,CASSPTSGGLTDTQYF,TGTGCCAGCAGCCCTACTAGCGGGGGACTCACAGATACGCAGTATTTT
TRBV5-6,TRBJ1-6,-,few,CASSDGVRGPLHF,TGTGCCTCGTCGGACGGGGTAAGGGGACCCCTCCACTTT
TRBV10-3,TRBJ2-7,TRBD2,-,CAISGLAGVSYEQYF,TGTGCCATCAGCGGACTAGCGGGGGTCTCCTACGAGCAGTACTTC
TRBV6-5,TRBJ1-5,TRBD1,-,CASRTGGHVNQPQHF,TGTGCCAGCAGGACAGGGGGCCATGTCAATCAGCCCCAGCATTTT
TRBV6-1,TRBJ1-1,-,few,CASRTRGRNTEAFF,TGTGCCAGCAGGACACGGGGCAGAAACACTGAAGCTTTCTTT
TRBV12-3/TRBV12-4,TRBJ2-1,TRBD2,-,CASSLSRLTSGGARYNEQFF,TGTGCCAGCAGTTTATCGCGACTGACTAGCGGGGGGGCTAGGTACAATGAGCAGTTCTTC
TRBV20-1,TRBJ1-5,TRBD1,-,CSASLGTGQNQPQHF,TGCAGTGCTAGTCTCGGGACAGGGCAGAATCAGCCCCAGCATTTT
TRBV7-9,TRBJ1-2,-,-,CASSLLAEQGYTF,TGTGCCAGCAGCTTATTGGCCGAACAGGGCTACACCTTC
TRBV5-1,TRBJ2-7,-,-,CASSFTDYTSYEQYF,TGCGCCAGCAGCTTCACAGACTACACCAGCTACGAGCAGTACTTC
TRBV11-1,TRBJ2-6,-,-,CASSPPRVRGLSGANVLTF,TGTGCCAGCAGCCCCCCCCGTGTCAGGGGTCTCTCTGGGGCCAACGTCCTGACTTTC
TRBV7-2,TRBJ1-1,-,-,CASSLAPTTGSTEAFF,TGTGCCAGCAGCTTAGCGCCCACTACAGGGAGCACTGAAGCTTTCTTT